What follows are 22 T cell receptor beta chains derived from one specimen sequenced in a study of T cell clonality in common variable immunodeficiency. The assay was immunoSEQ multiplex PCR, and TCRdb's table has in-frame clones only and misses some. The sample shows some 60,000 clones, no singletons; the ten largest hold about 1.5%. Material: peripheral blood mononuclear cells. The source is a person aged 18 to 75 in good health.

In the case of this clone: Coverage ceases 3 residues before the CDR3 finishes, and the germline J gene fills in the end. This rearrangement joins TRBV20-1 to TRBJ2-5; the match to TRBD1 covers 7 bases. The V gene's germline CDR1 is DFQATT and CDR2 SNEGSKA (reference sequence). CDR3 length equals 13 residues. The trim removed 0 bases at V and 4 bases at J, leaving 2 bases unmatched. Here the CDR3 reads CSARETGTETQYF. Incomplete CDR3 DNA: TGCAGTGCTAGAGAGACAGGGACAGAGACC.

This clone was seen ten or more times. Coverage ceases 3 residues before the CDR3 finishes, and the germline J gene fills in the end. The J gene is TRBJ2-7, the V gene TRBV15, with a tentative D call TRBD2 (6 bases). This CDR3 region has 15 residues. With 5 bases removed from V and 2 bases from J, the gap between germline ends came to 16 bases. In germline, CDR1 is LNHNV, CDR2 YYDKDF (reference sequence). The CDR3 DNA, read in part, is TGTGCCACCAGCCCAGAATTAGCGGAGGCCTACGAG. Its protein product is CATSPELAEAYE. The complete CDR3 reads CATSPELAEAYEQYF.

This clone appeared a few times. The CDR3 end falls 3 residues outside the read, so it is completed with the germline J gene. The V gene is TRBV25-1, the J gene TRBJ2-7; no clear D gene. This CDR3 region has 12 residues. Looked up from germline, CDR1 is MGHDK and CDR2 is SYGVNS. Trimming left V 4 bases short and J 5 bases short, with 9 bases between. This CDR3 is CASSAEIHEQYF. The DNA read from the CDR3 is TGTGCCAGCAGTGCAGAGATCCACGAG.

This clone was seen at least ten times. The read terminates 3 residues before the CDR3 end, so the remaining end is supplied by the germline J gene. The V call is TRBV7-2, the J call TRBJ1-1; 7 bases map to TRBD1. The CDR3 spans 15 residues. Germline lookup yields CDR1 SGHTA and CDR2 FQGNSA. The CDR3 reads CASSESDRALPKAFF. CDR3 bases read: TGTGCCAGCAGCGAAAGTGACAGGGCCCTCCCAAAA.

This clone was seen at least ten times. The missing CDR3 end, 3 residues past where the read stops, is filled in from the germline J gene. The genes are TRBV6-1 and TRBJ1-2; 9 bases fit TRBD1. CDR3 length: 14 residues. Germline V gives CDR1 MNHNS, CDR2 SASEGT. The CDR3 bases that were read are TGTGCCAGCAGTGAACGGGGACAGGGAGGGGGC. The encoded protein is CASSERGQGGG. The entire CDR3 is CASSERGQGGGYTF.

This clone was found many times. The read halts 3 residues ahead of the CDR3 end, with the missing end drawn from the germline J gene. The chain carries TRBV5-1 and TRBJ1-2, with D hard to call. Per the germline V gene, CDR1 is SGHRS and CDR2 is YFSETQ. The CDR3 length is 14 residues. Trimming took 0 bases from V and 2 from J, leaving 8 bases between them. The CDR3 region is CASSLGAGNYGYTF. The covered CDR3 bases are TGCGCCAGCAGCTTGGGGGCAGGAAACTATGGC.

This clone was counted at least ten times. The read ends 3 residues shy of where the CDR3 ends; the end is completed using the germline J gene. This chain connects TRBV7-3 to TRBJ2-3; D is possibly TRBD1 (7 bases). The CDR3 extends over 15 amino acids. Trimming removed 2 bases at V and 1 base at J, with 10 bases between. Germline assignment: CDR1 SGHTA and CDR2 FQGTGA. The CDR3 loop reads CASSLQGEGTDTQYF. Partial CDR3 DNA: TGTGCCAGCAGCTTACAGGGGGAGGGCACAGATACG.

This clone was counted ten times or more. The missing CDR3 end, 3 residues past where the read stops, is filled in from the germline J gene. The J gene is TRBJ2-2, the V gene TRBV2; no clear D gene. Looked up from germline, CDR1 is SNHLY and CDR2 is FYNNEI. The germline V and J ends were trimmed by 2 bases and 5 bases, with 6 bases remaining between them. This CDR3 contains 13 residues. CDR3 loop: CASSESGTGELFF. CDR3 DNA (partial): TGTGCCAGCAGTGAATCCGGGACCGGGGAG.

This clone appeared many times. The read ends 3 residues before the CDR3 terminus; that terminus is restored from the germline J gene. The chain couples TRBV20-1 to TRBJ2-3, with D perhaps TRBD2 (6 bases). V was clipped by 7 bases and J by 5 bases, with 22 bases between them. The CDR3 contains 15 residues. Germline V gene lookup returns CDR1 DFQATT and CDR2 SNEGSKA (reference sequence). The chain's CDR3 is CSGRGGRIGRDTQYF. The DNA read from the CDR3 is TGCAGTGGGAGGGGTGGGAGGATAGGGAGAGATACG.

This clone was counted ten times or more. The read comes to an end 3 residues before the CDR3 does, leaving the germline J gene to fill in the end. V usage is TRBV6-2 or TRBV6-3 and J usage is TRBJ2-3, with D hard to call. The germline gives CDR1 MNHEY, CDR2 SVGEGT. Trimming cost V 7 bases and J 4 bases, with 12 bases left between them. The CDR3 spans 13 residues. The part of the CDR3 DNA that was read is TGTGCCAGCACCCATCTAGTTTCAGATACG. As protein: CASTHLVSDT. The entire CDR3 reads CASTHLVSDTQYF.

This clone turned up a few times. The junction does not match germline at one end; this may be a read error. The CDR3 goes on 3 residues after the read ends, and that part is filled in from the germline J gene. The chain has TRBV7-9 and TRBJ1-2, with D possibly matching TRBD1 (6 bases). This CDR3 has 13 residues. Germline values: CDR1 SEHNR, CDR2 FQNEAQ (reference sequence). CDR3 sequence: CASSLENRVRYTF. Incomplete CDR3 DNA: TGCGCCAGCAGCTTAGAGAACAGGGTCCGC.

This clone showed up many times. The CDR3 protein is CSVAGQDPFWDEQYF. The sequenced CDR3 bases are TGCAGCGTTGCGGGACAGGACCCATTCTGGGACGAG. This chain connects TRBV29-1 to TRBJ2-7; 8 bases are shared with TRBD1. The CDR3 end falls 3 residues outside the read, so it is completed with the germline J gene. The ends lost 4 bases at V and 5 bases at J; junction bases unmatched: 13. The CDR3 is made up of 15 amino acids. Germline V lookup: CDR1 SQVTM, CDR2 ANQGSEA.

This clone has ten or more counts. The sequence runs out 3 residues before the end of the CDR3; the remainder is reconstructed from the germline J gene. The rearrangement links TRBV27 to TRBJ1-4; no definite D call. Trimming cost V 7 bases and J 8 bases, with 11 bases left between them. The CDR3 runs 12 residues. Germline assignment: CDR1 MNHEY and CDR2 SMNVEV (reference sequence). CDR3 DNA (partial): TGTGCCAGCACACGGAAGGGCGAAAAA. Protein: CASTRKGEK. The full-length CDR3 reads as CASTRKGEKLFF.

In this sample, this clone turned up many times. This chain's CDR3 is CSARVGGRDIQYF. The CDR3 bases that were read are TGCAGTGCTAGAGTGGGGGGACGGGACATT. The chain couples TRBV20-1 to TRBJ2-4, with D possibly matching TRBD2 (6 bases). The read finishes 3 residues shy of the CDR3 end, and the germline J gene is used to complete it. Germline V gene data show CDR1 as DFQATT and CDR2 as SNEGSKA (reference sequence). This CDR3 region has 13 residues. Trimming took off 1 base at V and 8 bases at J, with 12 bases between the two ends.

Many counts were recorded for this clone. The read is 3 residues too short to cover the CDR3 end, so that end is filled in from the germline J gene. The chain joins TRBV19 to TRBJ1-2; TRBD1 might be the D (6 bases). The CDR3 spans 15 residues. V was shortened by 3 bases and J by 7 bases, with 18 bases between the two germline ends. Germline V gives CDR1 LNHDA, CDR2 SQIVND (reference sequence). The part of the CDR3 DNA that was read is TGTGCCAGTAGTATTCAGGGGCAGGGTCTCGCTGGC. It encodes CASSIQGQGLAG. The whole CDR3 sequence reads CASSIQGQGLAGYTF.

This clone came up many times. The read gets to within 3 residues of the CDR3 end, and the germline J gene fills in the rest. V and J are TRBV9 and TRBJ2-1; the match to TRBD1 covers 10 bases. Trimming cost V 0 bases and J 4 bases; bases outside gene matches: 1. Per germline, CDR1 SGDLS and CDR2 YYNGEE. CDR3 length: 15 residues. CDR3 DNA (partial): TGTGCCAGCAGCGTAGGACAGGGGGCGTACAATGAG. This encodes CASSVGQGAYNE. The whole CDR3 protein reads CASSVGQGAYNEQFF. The full variable domain, rest sourced from reference TRBV9 and TRBJ2-1, is DSGVTQTPKHLITATGQRVTLRCSPRSGDLSVYWYQQSLDQGLQFLIQYYNGEERAKGNILERFSAQQFPDLHSELNLSSLELGDSALYFCASSVGQGAYNEQFFGPGTRLTVL.

This clone was detected ten times or more. With the read ending 3 residues before the CDR3 end, the germline J gene is used to fill in that end. The chain recombines TRBV7-8 with TRBJ2-1; possible D gene TRBD1, 5 bases. The CDR3 totals 17 residues. V was cut by 1 base and J by 2 bases, with 15 bases left in between. Per the germline V gene, CDR1 is SGHVS and CDR2 is FQNEAQ. Incomplete CDR3 DNA: TGTGCCAGCAGCTTAGATGTTTACAGGTCTCCCTACAATGAG. Translation gives CASSLDVYRSPYNE. The whole CDR3 sequence reads CASSLDVYRSPYNEQFF.

The table lists this clone with many counts. From the germline J gene comes the end of the CDR3, since the read stops 3 residues before it. This chain joins TRBV7-6 and TRBJ2-2; 10 bases are shared with TRBD2. Germline lookup yields CDR1 SGHVS and CDR2 FNYEAQ. The CDR3 consists of 17 residues. The ends lost 5 bases at V and 5 bases at J; junction bases unmatched: 11. CDR3 in amino acids: CASSADLAGAGTGELFF. The sequenced part of the CDR3 DNA is TGTGCCAGCAGCGCAGACCTAGCGGGAGCGGGGACCGGGGAG. The full variable domain, its missing parts supplied by reference TRBV7-6 and TRBJ2-2, is GAGVSQSPRYKVTKRGQDVALRCDPISGHVSLYWYRQALGQGPEFLTYFNYEAQQDKSGLPNDRFSAERPEGSISTLTIQRTEQRDSAMYRCASSADLAGAGTGELFFGEGSRLTVL.

This clone was recorded many times. The read comes to an end 3 residues before the CDR3 does, leaving the germline J gene to fill in the end. The gene calls are TRBV19 and TRBJ2-2, with 7 bases lining up with TRBD1. The V and J ends lost 6 bases and 7 bases, in that order; junction bases with no gene match: 11. CDR3 length: 15 residues. In germline, CDR1 is LNHDA, CDR2 SQIVND (reference sequence). The part of the CDR3 DNA that was read is TGTGCCAGTAGGGGCGGAGGACAGGCGATCGGGGAG. This gives the protein CASRGGGQAIGE. The full CDR3 reads CASRGGGQAIGELFF.

This clone was counted ten times or more. The read finishes 3 residues shy of the CDR3 end, and the germline J gene is used to complete it. This chain links TRBV7-2 with TRBJ2-7, with D possibly matching TRBD1 (6 bases). The CDR3 spans 14 residues. V dropped 4 bases and J dropped 3 bases, with 13 bases sitting between them. Germline V CDR1 and CDR2: SGHTA, FQGNSA. CDR3 residues: CASSSFRGSYEQYF. CDR3 bases read: TGTGCCAGCAGCTCATTCAGGGGAAGCTACGAG.

This clone has ten or more counts. The read stops 3 residues short of the end of the CDR3; the missing end is completed from the germline J gene. The chain links TRBV7-8 to TRBJ2-2; 12 bases match TRBD2. Germline V gene lookup returns CDR1 SGHVS and CDR2 FQNEAQ. The CDR3 is 16 residues long. Trimming cost V 5 bases and J 5 bases; bases outside gene matches: 6. The covered CDR3 bases are TGTGCCAGCAGCGAAAGACTAGCGGGAGAAACCGGGGAG. Its protein is CASSERLAGETGE. The CDR3 as a whole reads CASSERLAGETGELFF.

This clone was seen ten or more times. The read finishes 3 residues shy of the CDR3 end, and the germline J gene is used to complete it. The rearrangement uses TRBV5-1 and TRBJ2-1; 10 nucleotides match TRBD1. The germline CDR1 and CDR2 sequences are SGHRS and YFSETQ. The CDR3 runs to 15 residues. The V segment lost 4 bases and the J segment 4 bases; nucleotides outside the gene matches: 5. Partial CDR3 DNA: TGCGCCAGCAGCCCCGGGACAGGGGCATACAATGAG. Its protein is CASSPGTGAYNE. The full CDR3 sequence reads CASSPGTGAYNEQFF.